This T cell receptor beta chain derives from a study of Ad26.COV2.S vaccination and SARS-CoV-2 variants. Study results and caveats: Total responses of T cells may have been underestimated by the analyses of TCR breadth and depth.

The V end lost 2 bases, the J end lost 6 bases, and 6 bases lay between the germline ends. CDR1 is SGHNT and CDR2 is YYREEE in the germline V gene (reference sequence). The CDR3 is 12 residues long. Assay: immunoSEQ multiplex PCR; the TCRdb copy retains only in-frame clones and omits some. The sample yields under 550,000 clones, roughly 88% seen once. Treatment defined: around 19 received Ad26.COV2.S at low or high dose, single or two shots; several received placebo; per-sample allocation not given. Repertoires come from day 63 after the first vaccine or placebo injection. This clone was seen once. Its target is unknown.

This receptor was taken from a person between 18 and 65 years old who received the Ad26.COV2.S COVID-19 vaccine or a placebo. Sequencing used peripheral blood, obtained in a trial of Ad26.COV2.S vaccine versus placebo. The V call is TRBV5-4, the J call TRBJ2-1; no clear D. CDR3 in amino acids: CASSFDANEQFF. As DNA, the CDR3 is TGTGCCAGCAGCTTTGATGCCAATGAGCAGTTCTTC.